This record concerns one T cell receptor (beta chain) sequence. The germline CDR1 and CDR2 sequences are MGHRA and YSYEKL. The CDR3 loop spans 15 amino acids. Trimming stripped 3 bases from V and 8 bases from J, with 19 bases between. Enrolment of Seattle patients took place during active infection, and they were followed longitudinally. This entry belongs to a study of blood T cell repertoires in COVID-19. Study as a whole: Sites in the United States, Italy and Spain provided acute and convalescent COVID-19 samples.

Original data processing: The authors estimated nucleated cell counts from reference gene primer amplification. The table came from immunoSEQ multiplex PCR; TCRdb's copy has only in-frame clones and leaves some out. From that table come the V and J calls and clone size; the DNA was used to work out D and trimming. The data contain approximately 530,000 clones, 85% to 90% of them singletons. This receptor was obtained from a woman aged 45-65 years with COVID-19, enrolled during active disease. Input material: peripheral blood. The chain is built from TRBV4-1 and TRBJ1-2, with D perhaps TRBD1 (5 bases). CDR3 in amino acids: CASSQRVGGAGGYTF. For the CDR3, the DNA is TGCGCCAGCAGCCAGAGGGTAGGAGGGGCCGGCGGCTACACCTTC.